Below, one T cell receptor beta chain is given with its context. The antigen remains undetermined. The entry originates in a study of T cell responses to AZD1222 COVID-19 vaccine. Study context: Second-dose timings of about 4 or about 12 weeks were pooled. Study-wide results and caveats: Females made up more of the donors, who were largely white British, and clonal diversity may have come out too low.

This CDR3 contains 16 residues. The germline V and J ends were trimmed by 0 bases and 3 bases, with 13 bases remaining between them. Germline values: CDR1 SGHRS, CDR2 YFSETQ. Using immunoSEQ multiplex PCR, the repertoire was profiled, and TCRdb retains in-frame clones only, with some absent. This sample has 150,000 or so clones, with around 93% found just once. The gene calls are TRBV5-1 and TRBJ2-1, with D possibly matching TRBD2 (6 bases). The sample here was peripheral blood, taken on day 0 of AZD1222 vaccination. The source of this sequence is an adult in good health. CDR3 sequence: CASSLAGLANYNEQFF. CDR3 nucleotide sequence: TGCGCCAGCAGCTTGGCAGGCCTAGCGAACTACAATGAGCAGTTCTTC.